The entry that follows covers one T cell receptor (beta chain) sequence. The missing CDR3 end, 3 residues past where the read stops, is filled in from the germline J gene. The record originates from a study of T cell clonality in common variable immunodeficiency. TCRdb keeps only in-frame clones here, not all; method: immunoSEQ multiplex PCR. The specimen gives 57,000 or so clones without singletons; the ten biggest hold about 1.5%. V shed 4 bases and J 4 bases; nucleotides not matched to a gene: 6. Germline V gene data show CDR1 as SGHVS and CDR2 as FNYEAQ. The CDR3 extends over 15 amino acids. This chain uses TRBV7-6 with TRBJ2-1, with 8 bases aligning to TRBD2. This clonotype was sampled from a person aged 18-70 years in good health. Sequenced sample: peripheral blood mononuclear cells. CDR3 region: CASSSRLARYNEQFF. The part of the CDR3 DNA that was read is TGTGCCAGCAGCTCAAGACTAGCGCGGTACAATGAG.